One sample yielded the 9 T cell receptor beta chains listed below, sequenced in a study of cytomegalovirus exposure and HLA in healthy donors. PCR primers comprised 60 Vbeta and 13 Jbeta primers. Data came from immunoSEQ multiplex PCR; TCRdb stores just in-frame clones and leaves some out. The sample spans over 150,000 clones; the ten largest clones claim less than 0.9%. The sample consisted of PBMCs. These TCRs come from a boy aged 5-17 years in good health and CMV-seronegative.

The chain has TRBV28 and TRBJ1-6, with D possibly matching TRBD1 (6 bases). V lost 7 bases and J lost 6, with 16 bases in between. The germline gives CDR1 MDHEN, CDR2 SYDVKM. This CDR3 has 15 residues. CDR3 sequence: CASTLPGGRNSPLHF. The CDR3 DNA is TGTGCCAGCACTCTTCCCGGGGGGCGTAATTCACCCCTCCACTTT.

The CDR3 DNA is TGTGCCAGCAGCGCAACCGGGACTCAAAACTACGAGCAGTACTTC. This gives the protein CASSATGTQNYEQYF. This chain joins TRBV4-2 and TRBJ2-7; a possible D gene is TRBD2 (6 bases). Looked up from germline, CDR1 is LGHNA and CDR2 is YNFKEQ. V lost 5 bases to trimming and J lost 3 bases, with 17 bases between them. The CDR3 contains 15 residues.

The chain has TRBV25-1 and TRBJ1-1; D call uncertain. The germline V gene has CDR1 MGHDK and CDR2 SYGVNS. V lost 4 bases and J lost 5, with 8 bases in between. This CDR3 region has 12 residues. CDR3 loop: CASSGGWTEAFF. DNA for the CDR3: TGTGCCAGCAGTGGAGGGTGGACTGAAGCTTTCTTT.

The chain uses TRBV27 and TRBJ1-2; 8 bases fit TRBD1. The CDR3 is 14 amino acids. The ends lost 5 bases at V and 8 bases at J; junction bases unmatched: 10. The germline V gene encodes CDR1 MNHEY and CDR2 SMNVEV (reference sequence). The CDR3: CASSADRGMDGYTF. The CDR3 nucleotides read TGTGCCAGCAGTGCCGACAGGGGAATGGACGGCTACACCTTC.

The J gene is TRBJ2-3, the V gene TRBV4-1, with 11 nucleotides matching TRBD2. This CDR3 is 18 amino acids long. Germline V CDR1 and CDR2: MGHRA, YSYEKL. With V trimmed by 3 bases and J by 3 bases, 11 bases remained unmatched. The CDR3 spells CASSHRTSGGVRTDTQYF. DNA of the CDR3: TGCGCCAGCAGCCACAGAACTAGCGGGGGAGTACGGACAGATACGCAGTATTTT.

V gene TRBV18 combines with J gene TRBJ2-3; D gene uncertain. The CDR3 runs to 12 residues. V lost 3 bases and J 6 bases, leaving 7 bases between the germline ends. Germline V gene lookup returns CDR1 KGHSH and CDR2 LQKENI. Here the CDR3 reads CASSPLVDTQYF. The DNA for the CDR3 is TGTGCCAGCTCACCCCTCGTGGATACGCAGTATTTT.

The CDR3 region has the DNA TGCGCCAGCCGGAGAACAGGATCCATGAACACTGAAGCTTTCTTT. The encoded protein is CASRRTGSMNTEAFF. The chain combines TRBV5-1 with TRBJ1-1, with a tentative D call TRBD1 (5 bases). The CDR3 consists of 15 residues. The germline CDR1 and CDR2 sequences are SGHRS and YFSETQ. Trimming removed 7 bases at V and 0 bases at J, with 16 bases between. Full variable domain (outside the CDR3, taken from reference TRBV5-1 and TRBJ1-1): KAGVTQTPRYLIKTRGQQVTLSCSPISGHRSVSWYQQTPGQGLQFLFEYFSETQRNKGNFPGRFSGRQFSNSRSEMNVSTLELGDSALYLCASRRTGSMNTEAFFGQGTRLTVV.

For the CDR3, the DNA is TGTGCCTGGAGACGAGGGAACACCGGGGAGCTGTTTTTT. Translation: CAWRRGNTGELFF. This chain joins TRBV30 and TRBJ2-2; D not certain. V was trimmed by 3 bases and J by 1 base, leaving 6 bases between them. Germline V gene data show CDR1 as GTSNPN and CDR2 as SVGIG (reference sequence). The CDR3 runs 13 residues.

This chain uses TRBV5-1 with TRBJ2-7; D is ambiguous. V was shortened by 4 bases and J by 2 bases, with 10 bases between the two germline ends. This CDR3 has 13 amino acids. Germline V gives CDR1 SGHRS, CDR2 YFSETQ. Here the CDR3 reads CASSHGEAYEQYF. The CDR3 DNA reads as TGCGCCAGCAGCCATGGAGAAGCCTACGAGCAGTACTTC. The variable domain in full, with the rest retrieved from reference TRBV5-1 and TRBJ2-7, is KAGVTQTPRYLIKTRGQQVTLSCSPISGHRSVSWYQQTPGQGLQFLFEYFSETQRNKGNFPGRFSGRQFSNSRSEMNVSTLELGDSALYLCASSHGEAYEQYFGPGTRLTVT.